These 29 T cell receptor beta chains were sequenced from one sample in a study of Ad26.COV2.S vaccination and SARS-CoV-2 variants (dated by TCRdb to the early 2020s). Sample treatment or condition, as interpreted from the label and publication: roughly 20 received Ad26.COV2.S at low or high dose, single or two shots; five or six received placebo; per-sample allocation not given. Repertoires of vaccine and placebo recipients were sequenced from samples taken on day 63 after the first injection. Library preparation was by the immunoSEQ multiplex PCR assay. TCRdb mirrors the immuneACCESS table, restricted to in-frame sequences. Some clones are absent from its copies; in checked studies, under half trace to an unresolved V gene, and the reason for the others is unknown. The sample table holds some 290,000 clones, of which over 80% were seen once. The biggest ten clones account for 2% to 2.5% of the sample.

The sequencing used peripheral blood, collected in a trial of Ad26.COV2.S vaccine versus placebo. The source of these receptors is a person between 18 and 60 years old who received the Ad26.COV2.S COVID-19 vaccine or a placebo.

The rearrangement uses TRBV15 and TRBJ1-1; TRBD1 agrees at 9 bases. V trimming: 1 base; J trimming: 0 bases; junction bases outside the gene matches: 0. CDR3 length equals 15 residues. Germline loops: CDR1 LNHNV, CDR2 YYDKDF (reference sequence). CDR3 sequence reads: CATSRGDRVNTEAFF. CDR3 nucleotides: TGTGCCACCAGCAGAGGGGACAGGGTGAACACTGAAGCTTTCTTT.

The chain employs TRBV7-2 and TRBJ2-3, with 8 bases matching TRBD2. V was pared by 7 bases and J by 4 bases, with 10 bases of the junction left unmatched. Germline lookup yields CDR1 SGHTA and CDR2 FQGNSA. This CDR3 contains 15 residues. CDR3 sequence reads: CASTRGLAGADTQYF. The CDR3 bases are TGTGCCAGCACCCGGGGCCTAGCGGGCGCAGATACGCAGTATTTT.

This clone was seen once. The chain combines TRBV15 with TRBJ1-5; D gene uncertain. This CDR3 has 16 amino acids. Trimming shortened V by 0 bases and J by 11 bases, and 20 bases separated the two germline ends. The germline gives CDR1 LNHNV, CDR2 YYDKDF (reference sequence). CDR3 sequence (DNA): TGTGCCACCAGCAGAGATCGACCTTCCGGGCCCATGTCCCAGCATTTT. This gives the protein CATSRDRPSGPMSQHF.

This clone was observed once. The chain joins TRBV6-5 to TRBJ2-7; 7 positions match TRBD1. Trimming at V came to 6 bases and at J to 4 bases, leaving 9 bases not matched to a gene. The V gene's germline CDR1 is MNHEY and CDR2 SVGAGI. This CDR3 spans 14 amino acids. The CDR3 bases are TGTGCCAGCAGACGCGGACAGGCCTCATACGAGCAGTACTTC. As protein: CASRRGQASYEQYF.

The rearrangement uses TRBV30 and TRBJ1-6; D is unresolved. Germline CDR1 is GTSNPN and CDR2 is SVGIG (reference sequence). Trimming stripped 1 base from V and 4 bases from J, with 5 bases between. The CDR3 runs 13 residues. This CDR3 is CAWSGMYNSPLHF. CDR3 in DNA: TGTGCCTGGAGTGGGATGTATAATTCACCCCTCCACTTT. The entire variable domain, with the rest obtained from reference TRBV30 and TRBJ1-6, is as follows: SQTIHQWPATLVQPVGSPLSLECTVEGTSNPNLYWYRQAAGRGLQLLFYSVGIGQISSEVPQNLSASRPQDRQFILSSKKLLLSDSGFYLCAWSGMYNSPLHFGNGTRLTVT.

Concerning this clone: Different DNA sequences within this sample yield the same CDR3. The CDR3 nucleotides are TGTGCCATCTCGGGACAGGGAAACACTGAAGCTTTCTTT. Translating gives CAISGQGNTEAFF. The rearrangement links TRBV10-3 to TRBJ1-1; 9 nucleotides match TRBD1. From germline, CDR1 is ENHRY and CDR2 SYGVKD. J gave up 2 bases and V 8 bases, and 3 bases lay outside the gene matches. CDR3 length: 13 amino acids.

As concerns this clone: A read error may produce the germline difference seen at one junction end. J is TRBJ2-7 and V is TRBV5-1, with 9 positions matching TRBD1. The CDR3 has 16 residues. Germline V gene lookup returns CDR1 SGHRS and CDR2 YFSETQ. The CDR3 DNA reads as TGCGCCAGCAGCCAGACTCCGGGACAGGGCTCCGACGAGCAGTACTTC. Its protein product is CASSQTPGQGSDEQYF.

In DNA, the CDR3 is TGCGCCAGCAGTCAATCGAGGCCAGCGCAAAATTCACCCCTCCACTTT. It translates to CASSQSRPAQNSPLHF. J is TRBJ1-6 and V is TRBV23-1; D is uncertain. TRBV23-1 is flagged as an ORF with uncertain function. The CDR3 consists of 16 residues. Trimming took off 0 bases at V and 7 bases at J, with 13 bases between the two ends.

The gene calls are TRBV6-5 and TRBJ1-5; D gene uncertain. CDR1 and CDR2 (germline): MNHEY, SVGAGI. CDR3 size: 14 residues. Trimming left V 7 bases short and J 3 bases short, with 13 bases between. CDR3 in DNA: TGTGCCAGCATTATTGACGGGCACAATCAGCCCCAGCATTTT. Encoded protein: CASIIDGHNQPQHF.

This clone was counted between two and nine times. This chain links TRBV29-1 with TRBJ2-7, with 8 bases that match TRBD2. Trimming cost V 3 bases and J 3 bases; bases outside gene matches: 7. This CDR3 contains 14 residues. Germline V gene lookup returns CDR1 SQVTM and CDR2 ANQGSEA. DNA of the CDR3: TGCAGCGTTGACCGACAGGCGGGAGGCTACGAGCAGTACTTC. Residues: CSVDRQAGGYEQYF.

This clone was seen once. The rearrangement joins TRBV7-9 to TRBJ2-2, with 7 bases matching TRBD2. This CDR3 has 15 residues. V was clipped by 5 bases and J by 5 bases; unmatched bases: 8. Per the germline V gene, CDR1 is SEHNR and CDR2 is FQNEAQ (reference sequence). The CDR3, as DNA: TGTGCCAGCAGCGGTCGACTAGCCCGAACCGGGGAGCTGTTTTTT. Its protein product is CASSGRLARTGELFF.

This rearrangement joins TRBV7-3 to TRBJ2-3; D is uncertain. Germline V CDR1 and CDR2: SGHTA, FQGTGA. The CDR3 is made up of 13 amino acids. V was trimmed by 5 bases and J by 6 bases, leaving 12 bases between them. CDR3 coding DNA: TGTGCCAGCAGCACCGGACCTTCGGATACGCAGTATTTT. Amino acid sequence: CASSTGPSDTQYF.

The J gene is TRBJ2-7, the V gene TRBV28; possibly TRBD1 or TRBD2 for D (7 bases each). The germline V gene has CDR1 MDHEN and CDR2 SYDVKM. V was shortened by 7 bases and J by 3 bases, with 19 bases between the two germline ends. The CDR3 extends over 15 amino acids. CDR3 coding DNA: TGTGCCAGCAACCCGAGGGAGGGGGCAGGCTACGAGCAGTACTTC. Encoded protein: CASNPREGAGYEQYF.

The V call is TRBV5-1, the J call TRBJ2-4, with 9 bases identical to TRBD1. The trim removed 2 bases at V and 5 bases at J, leaving 5 bases unmatched. CDR3 size: 15 residues. From germline, CDR1 is SGHRS and CDR2 YFSETQ. The CDR3 nucleotides read TGCGCCAGCAGCTTATGGGGGGACAGGGAAAACATTCAGTACTTC. Protein sequence: CASSLWGDRENIQYF.

The chain recombines TRBV28 with TRBJ2-7; 11 bases align to TRBD1. The junction had 13 bases not matched to a gene; V was cut back by 7 bases and J by 11 bases. The germline V gene has CDR1 MDHEN and CDR2 SYDVKM. This CDR3 has 14 amino acids. In DNA, the CDR3 is TGTGCCAGCACCACCGGGACAGGGGGATTCAGAAAGTACTTC. This encodes CASTTGTGGFRKYF. Full variable domain (missing parts from reference TRBV28 and TRBJ2-7): DVKVTQSSRYLVKRTGEKVFLECVQDMDHENMFWYRQDPGLGLRLIYFSYDVKMKEKGDIPEGYSVSREKKERFSLILESASTNQTSMYLCASTTGTGGFRKYFGPGTRLTVT.

V usage is TRBV7-3 and J usage is TRBJ2-7; D is unclear. The germline V gene encodes CDR1 SGHTA and CDR2 FQGTGA. This CDR3 is built from 13 residues. The V end lost 1 base, the J end lost 3 bases, and 7 bases lay between the germline ends. CDR3 DNA sequence: TGTGCCAGCAGCTTAAGCCCTGGCTACGAGCAGTACTTC. Its translation: CASSLSPGYEQYF.

V usage is TRBV6-5 and J usage is TRBJ2-7, with D uncertain. The CDR3 is 16 residues long. Germline values: CDR1 MNHEY, CDR2 SVGAGI. Trimming removed 0 bases at V and 2 bases at J, with 14 bases between. CDR3 sequence: CASSYSTAHYTYEQYF. For the CDR3, the DNA is TGTGCCAGCAGTTACTCGACGGCACATTATACCTACGAGCAGTACTTC.

This chain connects TRBV7-3 to TRBJ1-2, with 10 bases lining up with TRBD1. The CDR3 is 12 amino acids. Trimming removed 5 bases from V and 11 bases from J; junction bases left unmatched: 5. Germline CDR1 is SGHTA and CDR2 is FQGTGA. The DNA for the CDR3 is TGTGCCAGCAGCGAAGACAGGGGGCGATACACCTTC. The encoded protein is CASSEDRGRYTF.

The chain has TRBV27 and TRBJ2-4; D is uncertain. V lost 4 bases and J lost 13, with 20 bases in between. Germline assignment: CDR1 MNHEY and CDR2 SMNVEV (reference sequence). The CDR3 has 14 residues. The CDR3 coding sequence is TGTGCCAGCAGTTCGTCAGAATTTCGGTCCTCCCAGTACTTC. It specifies CASSSSEFRSSQYF.

V and J are TRBV7-2 and TRBJ2-7; tentatively, D is TRBD2 (7 bases). There are 14 residues in the CDR3. V lost 1 base and J 5 bases, leaving 12 bases between the germline ends. Germline CDR1 and CDR2: SGHTA and FQGNSA. The DNA for the CDR3 is TGTGCCAGCAGCTTAGGTCGGGGGGCCCACGAGCAGTACTTC. The encoded protein is CASSLGRGAHEQYF.

This clone showed up just once. This chain links TRBV24-1 with TRBJ2-7, with a possible D match to TRBD2 (5 bases). Per the germline V gene, CDR1 is KGHDR and CDR2 is SFDVKD. CDR3 length equals 15 residues. V lost 3 bases, J lost 0 bases, and 11 bases lay in between. This CDR3 is CATSDGLSTSYEQYF. The CDR3 coding sequence is TGTGCCACCAGTGATGGACTGTCGACCTCCTACGAGCAGTACTTC.

J is TRBJ2-5 and V is TRBV19, with 8 bases lining up with TRBD2. Germline V lookup: CDR1 LNHDA, CDR2 SQIVND (reference sequence). The trim removed 4 bases at V and 0 bases at J, leaving 13 bases unmatched. The CDR3 extends over 18 amino acids. The CDR3 spells CASSTLTSEATYQETQYF. The CDR3 nucleotides read TGTGCCAGTAGTACTTTGACTAGCGAGGCGACCTACCAAGAGACCCAGTACTTC.

J is TRBJ1-6 and V is TRBV5-1; D remains unclear. V lost 2 bases, J lost 6 bases, and 12 bases lay in between. The CDR3 has 15 amino acids. The germline CDR1 and CDR2 sequences are SGHRS and YFSETQ. The CDR3 is CASSFDGNGNSPLHF. CDR3 coding DNA: TGCGCCAGCAGCTTTGATGGGAACGGTAATTCACCCCTCCACTTT. Full variable domain (outside the CDR3, taken from reference TRBV5-1 and TRBJ1-6): KAGVTQTPRYLIKTRGQQVTLSCSPISGHRSVSWYQQTPGQGLQFLFEYFSETQRNKGNFPGRFSGRQFSNSRSEMNVSTLELGDSALYLCASSFDGNGNSPLHFGNGTRLTVT.

This clone was detected only once. The chain uses TRBV5-5 and TRBJ2-2; TRBD2 is a possible D gene (5 bases). V was shortened by 4 bases and J by 3 bases, with 7 bases between the two germline ends. CDR1 SGHKS and CDR2 YYEKEE come from the germline V gene (reference sequence). CDR3 length: 13 amino acids. The CDR3: CASSRTDTGELFF. The CDR3 coding sequence is TGTGCCAGCAGCAGGACTGACACCGGGGAGCTGTTTTTT.

The chain recombines TRBV5-5 with TRBJ1-3; D is possibly TRBD1 (6 bases). The CDR3 loop spans 16 amino acids. V was shortened by 6 bases and J by 0 bases, with 16 bases between the two germline ends. From germline, CDR1 is SGHKS and CDR2 YYEKEE (reference sequence). CDR3: CASTERGGRSGNTIYF. CDR3 bases: TGTGCCAGCACCGAAAGGGGGGGTCGCTCTGGAAACACCATATATTTT.

There are a few counts of this clone. The J gene is TRBJ2-1, the V gene TRBV12-3 or TRBV12-4; D remains ambiguous. The CDR3 sequence is 13 residues long. V dropped 6 bases and J dropped 3 bases, with 9 bases sitting between them. This chain's CDR3 is CASRIDGYNEQFF. The CDR3 coding sequence is TGTGCCAGCAGGATAGATGGCTACAATGAGCAGTTCTTC.

The V call is TRBV3-1 (or the pseudogene TRBV3-2), the J call TRBJ2-5; D tentatively reads TRBD1 or TRBD2 (5 bases each). V lost 3 bases and J 7 bases, leaving 21 bases between the germline ends. The length of the CDR3 is 16 residues. Germline lookup yields CDR1 LGHDT and CDR2 YNNKEL (reference sequence). In nucleotides, the CDR3 is TGTGCCAGCAGCCACCCCCGGGGCGGTCTGGGCGTGACCCAGTACTTC. Amino acids: CASSHPRGGLGVTQYF.

Points on this clone: An end of the junction differs from the germline gene, which may be a read error. The chain uses TRBV9 and TRBJ1-2; D unresolved. CDR1 is SGDLS, CDR2 YYNGEE, per germline. The CDR3 extends over 11 amino acids. The CDR3 is CASRTPLHRYF. The DNA for the CDR3 is TGTGCCAGCAGGACTCCCCTCCACCGGTACTTC.

Remarks on this clone: Other DNA sequences in the sample encode the same CDR3. The CDR3 coding sequence is TGTGCCAGCAGCCTAGCTGACGGCGCCAAAAACATTCAGTACTTC. Protein: CASSLADGAKNIQYF. The chain employs TRBV7-3 and TRBJ2-4; D may be TRBD2 (5 bases). The CDR3 totals 15 residues. The germline V and J ends were trimmed by 5 bases and 1 base, with 12 bases remaining between them. CDR1 is SGHTA, CDR2 FQGTGA, per germline.